Listed here is a single TCR beta chain. The data derive from a study of patients and donors after allogeneic stem cell transplantation. In TCRdb, the RT-PCR reads were re-called with MiXCR into one record per CDR3 protein. The table shows about 110,000 distinct CDR3 sequences, with around 36% occurring only once. The V gene's germline CDR1 is ENHRY and CDR2 SYGVKD. CDR3 length equals 15 residues. J was trimmed by 1 base and V by 8 bases; bases with no gene match: 9. The clonotype originates from a human donor who was either an allogeneic HSCT recipient or a stem cell or donor lymphocyte infusion donor (not recorded which). It is not recorded whose cells these are; they may come from a transplant donor. The sequenced sample consisted of blood, either unsorted or a sorted T cell fraction (not recorded which). The V call is TRBV10-3, the J call TRBJ2-3; 7 bases align to TRBD2. This chain's CDR3 is CAISPGGSGTDTQYF. Here the CDR3 DNA reads TGTGCCATCTCCCCGGGGGGAAGCGGCACAGATACGCAGTATTTT.